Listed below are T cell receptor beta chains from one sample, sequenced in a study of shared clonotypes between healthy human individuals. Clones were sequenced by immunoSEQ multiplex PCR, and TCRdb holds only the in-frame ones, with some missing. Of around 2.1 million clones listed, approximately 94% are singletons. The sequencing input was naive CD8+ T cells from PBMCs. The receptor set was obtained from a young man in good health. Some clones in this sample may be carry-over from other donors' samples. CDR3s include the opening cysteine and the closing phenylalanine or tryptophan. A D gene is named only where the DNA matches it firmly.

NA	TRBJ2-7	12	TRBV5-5	CASSFGDYEQYF
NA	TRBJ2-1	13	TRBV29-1	CSVEELSYNEQFF
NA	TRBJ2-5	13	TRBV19	CASSFLREETQYF
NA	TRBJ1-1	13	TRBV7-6	CASSLGGITEAFF
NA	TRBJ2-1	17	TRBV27	CASSLLTPRGRDNEQFF
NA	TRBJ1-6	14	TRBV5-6	CASVEGMSNSPLHF
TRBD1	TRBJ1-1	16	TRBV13	CASSFTGTGGRTEAFF
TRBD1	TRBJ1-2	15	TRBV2	CARNSGTGGFYGYTF
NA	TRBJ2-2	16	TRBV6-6	CASSYSPRRNTGELFF
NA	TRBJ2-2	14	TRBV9	CASSVGTNTGELFF
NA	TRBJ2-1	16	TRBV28	CASSSIFLGAYNEQFF
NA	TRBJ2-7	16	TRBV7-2	CASSPRPGGDPYEQYF
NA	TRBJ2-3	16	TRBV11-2	CASSMAGTAFTDTQYF
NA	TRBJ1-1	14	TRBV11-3	CASSLDSGNTEAFF
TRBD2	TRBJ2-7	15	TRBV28	CASSHVRGRVYEQYF
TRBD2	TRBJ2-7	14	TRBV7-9	CASSLTREGYEQYF
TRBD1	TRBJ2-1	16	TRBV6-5	CASSYSTGQVYNEQFF
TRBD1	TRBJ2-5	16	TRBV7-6	CASRDPRGTASLAQYF
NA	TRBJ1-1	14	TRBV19	CASNPGEGVSEAFF
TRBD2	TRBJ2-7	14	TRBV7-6	CASSLVASGNEQYF
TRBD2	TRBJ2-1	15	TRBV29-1	CSVSRTSGRSNEQFF
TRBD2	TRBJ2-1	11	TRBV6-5	CASRGGAEQFF
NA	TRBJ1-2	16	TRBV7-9	CASSKSGQLGQVGYTF
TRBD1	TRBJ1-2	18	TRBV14	CASSQKGPGTGPNYGYTF
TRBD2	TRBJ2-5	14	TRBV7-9	CASSSGLVGETQYF
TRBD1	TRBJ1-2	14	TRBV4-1	CASSQVQGNYGYTF
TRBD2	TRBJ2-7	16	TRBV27	CASSLLPTGLPSEQYF
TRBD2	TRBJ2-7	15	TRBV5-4	CASSYLTSGGYEQYF
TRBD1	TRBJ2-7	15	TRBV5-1	CASSLAFGQGHEQYF
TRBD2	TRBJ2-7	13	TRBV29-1	CSVGGGSSYEQYF
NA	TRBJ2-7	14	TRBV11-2	CASRLISATYEQYF
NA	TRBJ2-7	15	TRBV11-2	CASSGRQGLLYEQYF
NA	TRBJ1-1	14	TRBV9	CASSDVGGSTEAFF
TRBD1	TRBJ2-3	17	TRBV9	CASSVGETGDSTDTQYF
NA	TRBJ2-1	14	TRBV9	CASSPGALYNEQFF
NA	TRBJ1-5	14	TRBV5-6	CASSVGRFNQPQHF
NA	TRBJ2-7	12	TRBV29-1	CSVVDSIYEQYF
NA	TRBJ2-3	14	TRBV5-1	CASSGLDVPDTQYF
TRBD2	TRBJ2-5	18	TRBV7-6	CASSSGTSGRPTQETQYF
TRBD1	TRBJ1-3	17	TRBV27	CASSLSGTGGPGNTIYF
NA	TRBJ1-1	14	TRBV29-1	CSAEGGASYTEAFF
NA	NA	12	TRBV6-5	CASTAGTYEQYF
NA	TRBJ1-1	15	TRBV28	CASSLRRGISTEAFF
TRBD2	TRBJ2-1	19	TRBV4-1	CASSRTSGSLGGSLNEQFF
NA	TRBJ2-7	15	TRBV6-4	CASSGTTYNSYEQYF
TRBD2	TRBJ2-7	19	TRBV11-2	CASSLVSLHPVREVYEQYF
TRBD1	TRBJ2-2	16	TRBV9	CASSWNRDSNTGELFF
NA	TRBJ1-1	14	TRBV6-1	CASSEWGRGTEAFF
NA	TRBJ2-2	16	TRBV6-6	CASSYSSRRELGELFF
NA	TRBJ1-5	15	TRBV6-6	CASSYRGDGNQPQHF
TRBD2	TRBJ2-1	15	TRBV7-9	CASSRDSGSLIEQFF
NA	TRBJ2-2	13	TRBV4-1	CASRGVNTGELFF
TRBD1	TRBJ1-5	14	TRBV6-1	CASSDGTGYQPQHF
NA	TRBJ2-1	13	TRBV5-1	CASSLEGVNEQFF